The source of this TCR beta chain is a study of technical replicates of blood from four donors. J lost 2 bases, V lost 6 bases, and 5 bases had no gene match. This CDR3 comprises 15 residues. The germline CDR1 and CDR2 sequences are MNHEY and SMNVEV (reference sequence). The assay was immunoSEQ multiplex PCR, and TCRdb's table has in-frame clones only and misses some. In the table there are about 56,000 clones, roughly 96% of which are singletons. This receptor was obtained from a human donor in good health. Some clones in this sample may be carry-over from other donors' samples. This chain uses TRBV27 with TRBJ1-4; TRBD1 matches 8 bases. Sample: PBMCs. CDR3 in amino acids: CASRSGQGTNEKLFF. CDR3 nucleotides: TGTGCCAGCAGGTCCGGACAGGGCACTAATGAAAAACTGTTTTTT.